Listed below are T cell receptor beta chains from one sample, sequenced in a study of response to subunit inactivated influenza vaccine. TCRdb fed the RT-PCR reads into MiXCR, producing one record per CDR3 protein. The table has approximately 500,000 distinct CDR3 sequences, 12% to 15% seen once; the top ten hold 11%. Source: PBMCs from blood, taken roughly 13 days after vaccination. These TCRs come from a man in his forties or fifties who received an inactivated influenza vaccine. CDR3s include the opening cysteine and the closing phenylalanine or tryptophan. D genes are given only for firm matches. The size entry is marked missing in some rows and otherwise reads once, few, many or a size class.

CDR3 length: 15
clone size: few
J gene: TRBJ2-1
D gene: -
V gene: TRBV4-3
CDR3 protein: CASSQEGGTNNEQFF
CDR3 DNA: TGCGCCAGCAGCCAGGAAGGAGGGACCAACAATGAGCAGTTCTTC

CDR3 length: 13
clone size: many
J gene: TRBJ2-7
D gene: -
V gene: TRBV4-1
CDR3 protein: CASSQWDGYEQYF
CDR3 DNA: TGCGCCAGCAGCCAATGGGACGGCTACGAGCAGTACTTC

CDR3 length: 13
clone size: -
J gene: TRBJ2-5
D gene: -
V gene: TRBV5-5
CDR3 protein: CASSLHSQETQYF
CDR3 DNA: TGTGCCAGCAGCTTGCACAGTCAAGAGACCCAGTACTTC

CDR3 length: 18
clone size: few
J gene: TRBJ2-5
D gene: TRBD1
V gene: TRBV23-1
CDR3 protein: CASSHLDPTGESQETQYF
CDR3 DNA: TGCGCCAGCAGTCATTTAGACCCGACAGGGGAAAGCCAAGAGACCCAGTACTTC

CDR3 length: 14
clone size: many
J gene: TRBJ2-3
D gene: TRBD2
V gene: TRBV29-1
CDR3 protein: CSVVTSGGRGTQYF
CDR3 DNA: TGCAGCGTCGTGACTAGCGGGGGGCGTGGAACGCAGTATTTT

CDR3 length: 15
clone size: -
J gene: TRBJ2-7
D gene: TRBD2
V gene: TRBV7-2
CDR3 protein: CASSLAAGVYYEQYF
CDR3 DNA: TGTGCCAGCAGCTTAGCAGCGGGAGTCTATTACGAGCAGTACTTC

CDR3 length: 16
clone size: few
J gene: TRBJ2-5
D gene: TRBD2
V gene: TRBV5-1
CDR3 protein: CASSLRAGGPIETQYF
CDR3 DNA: TGCGCCAGCAGCTTGCGGGCGGGAGGGCCGATAGAGACCCAGTACTTC

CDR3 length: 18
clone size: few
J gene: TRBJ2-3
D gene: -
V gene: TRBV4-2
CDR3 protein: CASSPGGGGPKGADTQYF
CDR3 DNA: TGTGCCAGCAGCCCGGGAGGTGGGGGCCCCAAAGGCGCAGATACGCAGTATTTT

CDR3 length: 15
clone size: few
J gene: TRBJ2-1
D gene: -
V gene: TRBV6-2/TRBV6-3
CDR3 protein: CASSYGGGSYNEQFF
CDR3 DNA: TGTGCCAGCAGTTACGGTGGCGGGTCATACAATGAGCAGTTCTTC

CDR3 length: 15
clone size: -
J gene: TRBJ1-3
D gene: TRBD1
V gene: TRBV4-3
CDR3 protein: CASSHRTGPGNTIYF
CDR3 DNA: TGCGCCAGCAGCCACAGGACAGGGCCTGGAAACACCATATATTTT

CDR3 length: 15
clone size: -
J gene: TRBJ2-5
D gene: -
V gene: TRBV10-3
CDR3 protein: CAISAGPQGRETQYF
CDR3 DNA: TGTGCCATCAGTGCGGGACCCCAAGGTAGAGAGACCCAGTACTTC

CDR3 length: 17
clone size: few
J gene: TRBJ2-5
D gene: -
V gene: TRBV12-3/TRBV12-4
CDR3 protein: CASSLSPNRLSQETQYF
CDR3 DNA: TGTGCCAGCAGTTTAAGCCCGAACAGACTTTCCCAAGAGACCCAGTACTTC

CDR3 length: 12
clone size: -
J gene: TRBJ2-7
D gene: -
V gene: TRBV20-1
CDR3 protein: CSAREELYEQYF
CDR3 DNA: TGCAGTGCTAGAGAGGAGCTCTACGAGCAGTACTTC

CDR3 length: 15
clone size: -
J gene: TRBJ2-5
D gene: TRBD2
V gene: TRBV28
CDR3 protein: CASSRLAGARETQYF
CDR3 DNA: TGTGCCAGCAGTCGACTAGCGGGGGCAAGGGAGACCCAGTACTTC

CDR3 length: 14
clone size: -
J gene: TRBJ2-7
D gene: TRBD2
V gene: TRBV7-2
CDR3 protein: CASSRSGGVYEQYF
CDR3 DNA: TGTGCCAGCAGCCGAAGCGGGGGGGTCTACGAGCAGTACTTC

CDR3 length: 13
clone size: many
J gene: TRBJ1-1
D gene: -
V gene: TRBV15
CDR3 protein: CATSRDVSTEAFF
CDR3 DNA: TGTGCCACCAGCAGAGATGTAAGCACTGAAGCTTTCTTT

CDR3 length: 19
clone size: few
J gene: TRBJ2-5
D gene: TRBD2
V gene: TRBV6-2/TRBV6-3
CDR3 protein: CASSYHDNPLLAGRETQYF
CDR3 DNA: TGTGCCAGCAGTTACCATGATAACCCATTACTAGCGGGGAGGGAGACCCAGTACTTC

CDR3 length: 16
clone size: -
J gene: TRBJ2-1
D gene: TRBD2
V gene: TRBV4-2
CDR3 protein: CASSHAGRAGLNEQFF
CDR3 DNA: TGTGCCAGCAGCCACGCAGGGAGAGCGGGGCTCAATGAGCAGTTCTTC

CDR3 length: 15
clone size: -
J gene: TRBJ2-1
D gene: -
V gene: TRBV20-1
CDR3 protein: CSAEGSGPPGHEQFF
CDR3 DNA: TGCAGTGCAGAAGGTAGCGGACCCCCCGGCCATGAGCAGTTCTTC

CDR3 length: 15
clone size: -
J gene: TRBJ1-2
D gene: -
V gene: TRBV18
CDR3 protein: CASSPAAGSIYGYTF
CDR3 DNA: TGTGCCAGCTCCCCAGCAGCAGGGTCAATCTATGGCTACACCTTC

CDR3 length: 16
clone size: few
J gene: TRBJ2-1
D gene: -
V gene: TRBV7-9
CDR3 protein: CASSYPPVGTYNEQFF
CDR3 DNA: TGTGCCAGCAGCTACCCCCCGGTGGGCACCTACAATGAGCAGTTCTTC

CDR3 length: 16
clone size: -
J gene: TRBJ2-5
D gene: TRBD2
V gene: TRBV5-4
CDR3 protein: CASRQSSGGAEETQYF
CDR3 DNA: TGTGCCAGCAGACAAAGTAGCGGGGGGGCTGAGGAGACCCAGTACTTC

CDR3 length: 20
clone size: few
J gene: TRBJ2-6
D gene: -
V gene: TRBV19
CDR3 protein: CASSIGGGFAGFSGANVLTF
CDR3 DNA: TGTGCCAGTAGTATAGGTGGGGGCTTCGCTGGCTTCTCTGGGGCCAACGTCCTGACTTTC

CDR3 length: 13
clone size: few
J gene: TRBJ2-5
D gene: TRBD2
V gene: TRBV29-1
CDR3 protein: CSVDRAGEETQYF
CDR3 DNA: TGCAGCGTTGACCGAGCGGGAGAGGAGACCCAGTACTTC

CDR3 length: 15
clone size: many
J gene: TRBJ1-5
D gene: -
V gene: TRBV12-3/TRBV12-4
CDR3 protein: CASSPDGDSNQPQHF
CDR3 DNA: TGTGCCAGCAGTCCAGACGGGGATAGCAATCAGCCCCAGCATTTT

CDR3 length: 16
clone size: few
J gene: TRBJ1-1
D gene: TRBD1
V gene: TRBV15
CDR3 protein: CATSNRDRGVNTEAFF
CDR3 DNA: TGTGCCACCAGCAACCGGGACAGGGGGGTGAACACTGAAGCTTTCTTT

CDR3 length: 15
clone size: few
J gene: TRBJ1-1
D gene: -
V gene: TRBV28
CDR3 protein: CASRRPDTPATEAFF
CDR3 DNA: TGTGCCAGCAGACGCCCTGACACTCCGGCCACTGAAGCTTTCTTT

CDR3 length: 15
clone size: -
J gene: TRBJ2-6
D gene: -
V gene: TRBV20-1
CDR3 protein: CSAALWGSGANVLTF
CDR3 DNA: TGCAGTGCCGCGTTGTGGGGCTCTGGGGCCAACGTCCTGACTTTC

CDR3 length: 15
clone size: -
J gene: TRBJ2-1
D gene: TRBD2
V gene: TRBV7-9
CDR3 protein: CASRAWTSGNNEQFF
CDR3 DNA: TGTGCCAGCAGAGCCTGGACTAGCGGAAACAATGAGCAGTTCTTC

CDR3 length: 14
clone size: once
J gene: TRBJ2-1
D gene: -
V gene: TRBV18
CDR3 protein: CASSPGLPGGEQFF
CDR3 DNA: TGTGCCAGCTCTCCCGGACTTCCCGGGGGTGAGCAGTTCTTC

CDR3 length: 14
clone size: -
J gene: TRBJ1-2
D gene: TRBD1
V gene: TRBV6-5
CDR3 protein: CASSYMTGASGYTF
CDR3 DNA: TGTGCCAGCAGTTACATGACAGGGGCGAGTGGCTACACCTTC

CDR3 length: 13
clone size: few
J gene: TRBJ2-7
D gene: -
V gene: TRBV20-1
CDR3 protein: CSARVPGNRDAYF
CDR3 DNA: TGCAGTGCTAGAGTACCGGGGAACCGGGATGCGTACTTC

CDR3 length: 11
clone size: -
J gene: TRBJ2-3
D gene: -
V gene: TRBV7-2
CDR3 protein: CASRPTDTQYF
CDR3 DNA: TGTGCCAGCAGGCCCACAGATACGCAGTATTTT

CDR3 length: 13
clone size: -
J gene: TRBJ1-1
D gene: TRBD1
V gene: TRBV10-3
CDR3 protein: CAIRRQGTTEAFF
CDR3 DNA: TGTGCCATCAGAAGACAGGGGACGACTGAAGCTTTCTTT

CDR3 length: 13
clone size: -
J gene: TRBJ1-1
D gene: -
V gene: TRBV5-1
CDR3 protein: CASSLSLSTEAFF
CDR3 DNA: TGCGCCAGCAGCTTGTCCCTGAGCACTGAAGCTTTCTTT

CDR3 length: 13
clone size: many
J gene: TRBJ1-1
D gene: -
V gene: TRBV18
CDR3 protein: CASSPSSGTEAFF
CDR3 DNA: TGTGCCAGCTCACCCAGTTCGGGCACTGAAGCTTTCTTT

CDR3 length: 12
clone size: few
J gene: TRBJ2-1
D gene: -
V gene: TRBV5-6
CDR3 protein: CASSSPGTQQFF
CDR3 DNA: TGTGCCAGCAGCTCCCCCGGGACTCAGCAGTTCTTC

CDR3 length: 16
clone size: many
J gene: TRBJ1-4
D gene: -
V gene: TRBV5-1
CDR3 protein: CASSHDAWASNEKLFF
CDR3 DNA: TGCGCCAGCAGCCACGACGCGTGGGCATCTAATGAAAAACTGTTTTTT

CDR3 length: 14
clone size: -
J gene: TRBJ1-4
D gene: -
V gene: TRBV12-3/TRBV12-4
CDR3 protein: CASSLRSGVEKLFF
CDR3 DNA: TGTGCCAGCAGTTTAAGGTCAGGGGTTGAAAAACTGTTTTTT

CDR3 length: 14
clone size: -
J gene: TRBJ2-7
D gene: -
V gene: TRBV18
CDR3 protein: CASSPPHRSYEQYF
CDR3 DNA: TGTGCCAGCTCACCACCGCACAGATCCTACGAGCAGTACTTC

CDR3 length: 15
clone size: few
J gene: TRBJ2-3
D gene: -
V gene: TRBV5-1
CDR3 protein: CASSRRGAPGDTQYF
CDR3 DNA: TGCGCCAGCAGCCGGAGGGGGGCGCCGGGAGATACGCAGTATTTT

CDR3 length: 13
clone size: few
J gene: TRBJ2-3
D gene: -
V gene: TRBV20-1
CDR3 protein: CSARKDVTDTQYF
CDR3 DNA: TGCAGTGCTAGAAAAGACGTCACAGATACGCAGTATTTT